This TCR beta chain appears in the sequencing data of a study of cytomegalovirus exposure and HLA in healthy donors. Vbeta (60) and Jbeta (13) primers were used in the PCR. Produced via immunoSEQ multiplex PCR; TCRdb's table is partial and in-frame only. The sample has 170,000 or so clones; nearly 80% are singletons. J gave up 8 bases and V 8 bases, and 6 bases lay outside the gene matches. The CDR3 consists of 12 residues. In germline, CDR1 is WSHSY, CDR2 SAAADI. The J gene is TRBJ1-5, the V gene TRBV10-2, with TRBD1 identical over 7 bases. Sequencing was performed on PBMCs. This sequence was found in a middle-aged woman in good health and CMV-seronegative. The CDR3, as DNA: TGCGCCAGCGCCGACAGGGATGAGCCCCAGCATTTT. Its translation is CASADRDEPQHF.